This T cell receptor beta chain is from a study of blood T cells in healthy people across ages. This clonotype was counted at least ten times. A second PCR, run for about 7 to 12 cycles, used a sample-barcoded 5' primer plus a J-beta primer mix. One entry per CDR3 protein results from TCRdb running MiXCR on the 5' RACE reads. The data contain about 1.7 million distinct CDR3 sequences, 28% of them singletons. CDR1 is LGHNA, CDR2 YNFKEQ, per germline. Germline trimming cut 4 bases from V and 2 bases from J; bases unmatched to any gene: 4. The CDR3 is made up of 15 amino acids. This sequence joins TRBV4-2 and TRBJ1-5; 8 nucleotides agree with TRBD1. This TCR derives from a young woman in good health. The sequenced material came from blood. Written as DNA, the CDR3 is TGTGCCAGCAGCCCTTTGGGACAGGGCAATCAGCCCCAGCATTTT. This gives the protein CASSPLGQGNQPQHF.